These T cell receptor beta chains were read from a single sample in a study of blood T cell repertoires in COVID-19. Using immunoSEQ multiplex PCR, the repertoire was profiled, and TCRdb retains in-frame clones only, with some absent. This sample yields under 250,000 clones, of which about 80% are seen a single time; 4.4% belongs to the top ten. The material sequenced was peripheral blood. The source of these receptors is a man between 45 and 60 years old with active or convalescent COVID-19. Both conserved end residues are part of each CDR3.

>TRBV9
CASTRNTGELFF
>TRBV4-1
CASGTGRNYGYTF
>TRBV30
CAWSGGAGQPQHF
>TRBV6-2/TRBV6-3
CASSPGRNTEAFF
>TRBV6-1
CASSARVAKNSGNTIYF
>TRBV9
CASSVAISGGTDTQYF
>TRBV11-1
CASSLVSNSPLHF
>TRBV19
CASSIGGGTEAFF
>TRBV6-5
CASSTTGWRNTEAFF
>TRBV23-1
CASSHSPRGSDTQYF
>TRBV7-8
CASSSRDRTYEQYF
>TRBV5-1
CASRDRRDGEAFF
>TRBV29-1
CSVVGQGYEQYF
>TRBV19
CASSRLGRDQPQHF
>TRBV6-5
CASSYSPGGSPLHF
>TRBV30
CAWRLGDIGEAFF